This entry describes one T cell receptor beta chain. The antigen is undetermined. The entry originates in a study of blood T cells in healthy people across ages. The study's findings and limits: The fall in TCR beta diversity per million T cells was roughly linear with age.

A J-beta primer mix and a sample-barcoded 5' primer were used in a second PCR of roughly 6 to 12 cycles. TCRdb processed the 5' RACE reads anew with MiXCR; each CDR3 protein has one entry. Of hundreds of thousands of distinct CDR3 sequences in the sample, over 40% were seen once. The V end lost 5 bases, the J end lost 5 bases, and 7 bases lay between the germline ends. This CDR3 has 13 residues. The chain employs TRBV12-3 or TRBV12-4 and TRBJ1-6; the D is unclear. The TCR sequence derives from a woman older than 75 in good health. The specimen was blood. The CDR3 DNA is TGTGCCAGCAGTCTCATGAATAATTCACCCCTCCACTTT. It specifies CASSLMNNSPLHF.